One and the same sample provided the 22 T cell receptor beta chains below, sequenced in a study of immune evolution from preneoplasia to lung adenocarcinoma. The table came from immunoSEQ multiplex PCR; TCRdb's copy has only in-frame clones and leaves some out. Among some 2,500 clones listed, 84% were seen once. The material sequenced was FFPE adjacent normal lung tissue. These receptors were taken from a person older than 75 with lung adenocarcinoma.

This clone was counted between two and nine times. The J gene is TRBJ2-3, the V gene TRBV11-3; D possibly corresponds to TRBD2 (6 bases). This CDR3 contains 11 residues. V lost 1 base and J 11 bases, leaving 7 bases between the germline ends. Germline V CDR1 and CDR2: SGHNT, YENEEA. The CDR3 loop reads CASSLGEVQYF. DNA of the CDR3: TGTGCCAGCAGCTTAGGGGAGGTGCAGTATTTT.

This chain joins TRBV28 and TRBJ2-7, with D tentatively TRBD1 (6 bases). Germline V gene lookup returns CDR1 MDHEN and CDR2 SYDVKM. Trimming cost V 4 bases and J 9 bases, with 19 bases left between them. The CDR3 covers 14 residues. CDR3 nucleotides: TGTGCCAGCAGTTCTGTAGGGACACCTGAGAGGCAGTACTTC. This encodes CASSSVGTPERQYF.

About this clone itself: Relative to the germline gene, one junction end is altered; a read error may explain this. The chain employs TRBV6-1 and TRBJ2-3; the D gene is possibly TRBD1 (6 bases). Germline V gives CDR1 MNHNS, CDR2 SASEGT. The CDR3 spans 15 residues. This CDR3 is CANSHRELSTDTQYF. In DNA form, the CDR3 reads TGTGCCAACAGTCACAGGGAATTGAGCACAGATACGCAGTATTTT.

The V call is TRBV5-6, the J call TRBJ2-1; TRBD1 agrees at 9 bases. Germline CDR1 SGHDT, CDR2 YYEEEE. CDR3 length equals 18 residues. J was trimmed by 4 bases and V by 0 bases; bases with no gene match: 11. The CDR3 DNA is TGTGCCAGCAGCTTGGTCACCGGGACAGGGTCCCTTTACAATGAGCAGTTCTTC. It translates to CASSLVTGTGSLYNEQFF.

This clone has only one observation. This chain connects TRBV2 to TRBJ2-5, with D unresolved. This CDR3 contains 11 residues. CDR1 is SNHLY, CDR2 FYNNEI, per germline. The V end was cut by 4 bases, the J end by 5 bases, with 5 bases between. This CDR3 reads CASSVLETQYF. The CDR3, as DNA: TGTGCCAGCAGTGTATTGGAGACCCAGTACTTC.

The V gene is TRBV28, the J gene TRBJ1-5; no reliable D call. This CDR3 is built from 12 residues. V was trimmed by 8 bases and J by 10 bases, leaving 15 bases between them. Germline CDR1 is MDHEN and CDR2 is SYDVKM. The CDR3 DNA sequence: TGTGCCAGCTGTGGCCTCCGTGGCCCCCAGCATTTT. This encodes CASCGLRGPQHF.

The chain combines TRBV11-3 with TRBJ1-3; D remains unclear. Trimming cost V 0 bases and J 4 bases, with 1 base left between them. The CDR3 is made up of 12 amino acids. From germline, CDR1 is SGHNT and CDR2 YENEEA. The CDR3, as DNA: TGTGCCAGCAGCTTAGAGGGAAACACCATATATTTT. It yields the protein CASSLEGNTIYF.

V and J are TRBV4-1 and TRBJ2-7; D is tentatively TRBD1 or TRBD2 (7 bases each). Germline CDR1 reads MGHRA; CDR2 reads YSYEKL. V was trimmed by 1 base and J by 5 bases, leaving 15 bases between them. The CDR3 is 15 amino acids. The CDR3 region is CASSQVGGGGHEQYF. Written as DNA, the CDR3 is TGCGCCAGCAGCCAAGTGGGAGGGGGCGGCCACGAGCAGTACTTC.

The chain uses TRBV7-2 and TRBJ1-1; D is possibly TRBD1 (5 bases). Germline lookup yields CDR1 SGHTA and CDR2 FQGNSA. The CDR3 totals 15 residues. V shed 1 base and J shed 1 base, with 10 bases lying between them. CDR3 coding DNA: TGTGCCAGCAGCTTAGGGGGCGGGGCGAACACTGAAGCTTTCTTT. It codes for CASSLGGGANTEAFF.

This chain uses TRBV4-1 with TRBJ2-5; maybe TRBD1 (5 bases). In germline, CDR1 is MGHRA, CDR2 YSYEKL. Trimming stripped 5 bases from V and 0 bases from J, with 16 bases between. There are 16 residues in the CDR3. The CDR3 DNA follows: TGCGCCAGCAGCAGGGATAAGACAGACTACCAAGAGACCCAGTACTTC. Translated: CASSRDKTDYQETQYF.

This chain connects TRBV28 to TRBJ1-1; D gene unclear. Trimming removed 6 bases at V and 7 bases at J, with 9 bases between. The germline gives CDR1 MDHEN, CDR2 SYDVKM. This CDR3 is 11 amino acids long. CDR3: CASRRGGEAFF. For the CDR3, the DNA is TGTGCCAGCAGAAGAGGTGGTGAAGCTTTCTTT.

The DNA of the CDR3 is TGTGCCAGCAGTGCTGAACTAGCGGAAAGGACGAATGAGCAGTTCTTC. This translates into CASSAELAERTNEQFF. The chain has TRBV2 and TRBJ2-1; 8 bases fit TRBD2. The trim removed 4 bases at V and 7 bases at J, leaving 12 bases unmatched. CDR3 length: 16 amino acids. In germline, CDR1 is SNHLY, CDR2 FYNNEI.

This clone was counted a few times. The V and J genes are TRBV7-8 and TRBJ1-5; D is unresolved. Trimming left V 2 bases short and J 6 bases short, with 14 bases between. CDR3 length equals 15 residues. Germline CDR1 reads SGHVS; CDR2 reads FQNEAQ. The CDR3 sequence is CASSLNSGLGQPQHF. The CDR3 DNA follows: TGTGCCAGCAGCTTAAACTCAGGATTGGGTCAGCCCCAGCATTTT.

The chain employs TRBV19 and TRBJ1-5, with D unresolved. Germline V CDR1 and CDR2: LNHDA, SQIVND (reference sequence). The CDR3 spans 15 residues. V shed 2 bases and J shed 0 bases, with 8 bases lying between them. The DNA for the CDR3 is TGTGCCAGTAGTATATCCACAAATAGCAATCAGCCCCAGCATTTT. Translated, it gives CASSISTNSNQPQHF.

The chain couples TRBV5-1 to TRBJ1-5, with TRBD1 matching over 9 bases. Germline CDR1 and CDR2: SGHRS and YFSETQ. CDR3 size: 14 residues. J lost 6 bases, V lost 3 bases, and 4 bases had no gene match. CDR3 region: CASSSGQGGQPQHF. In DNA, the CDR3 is TGCGCCAGCAGCTCGGGACAGGGCGGTCAGCCCCAGCATTTT.

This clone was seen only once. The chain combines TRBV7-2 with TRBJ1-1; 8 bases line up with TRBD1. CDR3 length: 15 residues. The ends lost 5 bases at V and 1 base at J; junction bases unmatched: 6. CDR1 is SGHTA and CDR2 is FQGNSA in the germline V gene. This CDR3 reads CASSRGGTGNTEAFF. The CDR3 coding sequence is TGTGCCAGCAGCCGCGGGGGGACAGGGAACACTGAAGCTTTCTTT.

The CDR3 bases are TGTGCCAGCAGCTTAAGTCAGACAGGCGGGTCTAGAAACACCATATATTTT. Translation gives CASSLSQTGGSRNTIYF. The V gene is TRBV11-2, the J gene TRBJ1-3; a possible D gene is TRBD1 (6 bases). The CDR3 consists of 17 residues. The V gene's germline CDR1 is SGHAT and CDR2 FQNNGV. Trimming removed 2 bases from V and 5 bases from J, with 19 bases in between.

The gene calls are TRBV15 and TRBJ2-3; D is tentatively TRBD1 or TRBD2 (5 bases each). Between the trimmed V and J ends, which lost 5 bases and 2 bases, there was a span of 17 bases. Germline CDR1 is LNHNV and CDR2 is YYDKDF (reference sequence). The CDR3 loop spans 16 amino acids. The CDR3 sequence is CATSGGQGKFTDTQYF. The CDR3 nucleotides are TGTGCCACCAGCGGCGGGCAGGGAAAGTTCACAGATACGCAGTATTTT.

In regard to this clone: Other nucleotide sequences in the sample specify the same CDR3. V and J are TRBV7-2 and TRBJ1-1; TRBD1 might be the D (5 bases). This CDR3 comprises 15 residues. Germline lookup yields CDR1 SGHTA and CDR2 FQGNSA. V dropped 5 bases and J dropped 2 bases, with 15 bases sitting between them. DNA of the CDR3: TGTGCCAGCAGCCCACGATGGGGGGGAAACACTGAAGCTTTCTTT. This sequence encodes CASSPRWGGNTEAFF.

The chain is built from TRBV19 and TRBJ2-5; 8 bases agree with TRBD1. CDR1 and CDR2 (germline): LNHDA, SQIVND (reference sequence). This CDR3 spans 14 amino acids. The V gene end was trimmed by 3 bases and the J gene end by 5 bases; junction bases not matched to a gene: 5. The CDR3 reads CASSMGQVKETQYF. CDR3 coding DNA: TGTGCCAGTAGTATGGGACAGGTTAAGGAGACCCAGTACTTC.

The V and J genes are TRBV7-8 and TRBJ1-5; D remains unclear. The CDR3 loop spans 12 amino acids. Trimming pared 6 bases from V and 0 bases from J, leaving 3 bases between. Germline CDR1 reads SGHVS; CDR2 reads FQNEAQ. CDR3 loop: CASSNSNQPQHF. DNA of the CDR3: TGTGCCAGCAGTAATAGCAATCAGCCCCAGCATTTT.

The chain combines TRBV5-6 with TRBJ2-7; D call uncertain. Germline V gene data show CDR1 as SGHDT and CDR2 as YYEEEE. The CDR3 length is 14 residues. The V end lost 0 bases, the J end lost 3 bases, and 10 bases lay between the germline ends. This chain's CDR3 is CASSLEASFYEQYF. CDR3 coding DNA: TGTGCCAGCAGCTTGGAGGCCAGCTTCTACGAGCAGTACTTC.